A selection of T cell receptor beta chains follows, all from one sample in a study of cytotoxic CD8 clonotypes in ibrutinib-treated CLL. Sequencing was performed with immunoSEQ multiplex PCR; in TCRdb, only in-frame clones are kept and a portion is missing. The profile shows more than 110,000 clones, about three quarters of them singletons. The input for sequencing was PBMCs, taken after 24 months of ibrutinib treatment. The receptors stem from a human donor with chronic lymphocytic leukemia. Both conserved end residues are part of each CDR3. The D gene is left open where the match is weak.

>TRBV6-5|.|TRBJ2-2
CASSYDRGAGELFF
TGTGCCAGCAGTTACGATAGGGGTGCCGGGGAGCTGTTTTTT
>TRBV7-6|TRBD1|TRBJ1-2
CASSRSRDRVAPNYGYTF
TGTGCCAGCAGCCGATCCAGGGACAGGGTGGCCCCCAACTATGGCTACACCTTC
>TRBV7-8|TRBD1|TRBJ1-2
CASSFPRDREAYGYTF
TGTGCCAGCAGCTTTCCACGGGACAGGGAGGCCTATGGCTACACCTTC
>TRBV18|TRBD1|TRBJ2-7
CASSRAGTGNDEQYF
TGTGCCAGCTCACGCGCCGGGACAGGGAACGACGAGCAGTACTTC
>TRBV28|.|TRBJ1-1
CASSPTGGGGTEAFF
TGTGCCAGCAGTCCCACCGGGGGAGGAGGCACTGAAGCTTTCTTT
>TRBV10-3|.|TRBJ1-2
CAISESAGNGYTF
TGTGCCATCAGTGAGTCAGCGGGGAATGGCTACACCTTC
>TRBV7-2|.|TRBJ2-7
CASSPDWLATYEQYF
TGTGCCAGCAGCCCCGACTGGCTAGCGACCTACGAGCAGTACTTC
>TRBV7-6|TRBD2|TRBJ2-1
CASSPRLAGVDYNEQFF
TGTGCCAGCAGCCCCAGACTAGCGGGTGTTGACTACAATGAGCAGTTCTTC
>TRBV5-4|.|TRBJ2-1
CASSQGTNNEQFF
TGTGCCAGCAGCCAGGGGACGAACAATGAGCAGTTCTTC
>TRBV14|.|TRBJ1-1
CASSQDRNTEAFF
TGTGCCAGCAGCCAGGACAGGAACACTGAAGCTTTCTTT